Following are 22 T cell receptor beta chains from one sample sequenced in a study of blood T cells in healthy people across ages. Next came a second PCR, run for about 7 to 12 cycles, which used a sample-barcoded 5' primer along with a J-beta primer mix. TCRdb re-derived calls from the 5' RACE reads in MiXCR, one entry per CDR3 protein. The repertoire consists of under 1 million distinct CDR3 sequences, with 40% to 50% occurring once and the leading ten covering about a fifth. The sequenced sample was blood. These receptors were obtained from a man aged 55 to 70 in good health.

This clonotype was observed a single time. In nucleotides, the CDR3 is TGTGCCAGCAGCCCAGCAGGGATCTACAATGAGCAGTTCTTC. The encoded protein is CASSPAGIYNEQFF. V is TRBV14 and J is TRBJ2-1; D perhaps matches TRBD1 (5 bases). V was shortened by 4 bases and J by 3 bases, with 10 bases between the two germline ends. Germline V gene sequence: CDR1 SGHDN, CDR2 FVKESK. This CDR3 contains 14 residues.

The J gene is TRBJ2-5, the V gene TRBV7-9, with D maybe TRBD2 (7 bases). Germline CDR1 is SEHNR and CDR2 is FQNEAQ (reference sequence). V lost 7 bases and J lost 4, with 31 bases in between. This CDR3 has 19 residues. CDR3 region: CASNDDLGGATTWAETQYF. The CDR3 bases are TGTGCCAGCAACGATGACCTGGGGGGGGCCACAACATGGGCAGAGACCCAGTACTTC.

Here the CDR3 reads CASSLSTSGTADTQYF. The DNA of the CDR3 is TGTGCCAGCAGCTTGTCGACTAGCGGGACGGCAGATACGCAGTATTTT. The chain employs TRBV7-9 and TRBJ2-3; TRBD2 aligns across 11 bases. Germline V gene sequence: CDR1 SEHNR, CDR2 FQNEAQ (reference sequence). V dropped 3 bases and J dropped 4; count of bases not matched to a gene: 6. This CDR3 contains 16 residues.

The sample holds a few counts of this clonotype. The chain carries TRBV27 and TRBJ1-2, with D possibly TRBD1 on 6 matching bases. The CDR3 has 14 residues. From germline, CDR1 is MNHEY and CDR2 SMNVEV (reference sequence). V lost 5 bases to trimming and J lost 2 bases, with 12 bases between them. CDR3 sequence: CASSIGQTNYGYTF. The CDR3 DNA follows: TGTGCCAGCAGTATAGGACAGACGAACTATGGCTACACCTTC.

The CDR3 coding sequence is TGTGCCAGCAGGGGGGACGTAGCGGGCCAGCAGTTCTTC. It is translated as CASRGDVAGQQFF. V gene TRBV9 combines with J gene TRBJ2-1, with TRBD2 matching over 7 bases. Looked up from germline, CDR1 is SGDLS and CDR2 is YYNGEE. V lost 5 bases and J lost 11; bases outside the gene matches: 10. The CDR3 is 13 residues long.

As concerns this clonotype: Germline and junction disagree at one end, which may indicate a read error. V is TRBV6-2 or TRBV6-3 and J is TRBJ2-7, with TRBD1 identical over 12 bases. This CDR3 is 15 amino acids long. Germline V gene lookup returns CDR1 MNHEY and CDR2 SVGEGT. CDR3 amino acids: CASSFRTGTGGERYF. The CDR3 DNA reads TGTGCCAGCAGCTTTCGTACCGGGACAGGGGGCGAGCGGTACTTC.

The CDR3 protein is CASSLGAGAGSGYEQYF. CDR3 nucleotide sequence: TGTGCCAGCAGCTTAGGGGCTGGGGCAGGGAGCGGTTACGAGCAGTACTTC. The chain employs TRBV7-2 and TRBJ2-7; TRBD1 or TRBD2 may be the D gene (5 bases each). Trimming took 1 base from V and 4 from J, leaving 20 bases between them. In germline, CDR1 is SGHTA, CDR2 FQGNSA. The CDR3 covers 17 residues.

This rearrangement joins TRBV3-1 to TRBJ2-4, with D possibly TRBD1 on 6 matching bases. Germline-derived CDR1 and CDR2 are LGHDT and YNNKEL (reference sequence). V was clipped by 6 bases and J by 9 bases, with 12 bases between them. The CDR3 length is 12 residues. CDR3 sequence reads: CASRSLGGIQYF. DNA of the CDR3: TGTGCCAGCAGGTCCCTAGGGGGCATTCAGTACTTC.

This clonotype has a count of ten or more. This sequence joins TRBV4-3 and TRBJ2-4; D is unclear. The germline V gene has CDR1 LGHNA and CDR2 YSLEER. The CDR3 has 15 amino acids. V lost 0 bases and J lost 8, with 14 bases in between. CDR3 coding DNA: TGCGCCAGCAGCCAAGACAGGTCCAATCGAGACATTCAGTACTTC. Protein sequence: CASSQDRSNRDIQYF.

The chain combines TRBV20-1 with TRBJ2-5; D is ambiguous. The V gene's germline CDR1 is DFQATT and CDR2 SNEGSKA (reference sequence). The CDR3 runs 13 residues. V was clipped by 0 bases and J by 5 bases, with 10 bases between them. The DNA of the CDR3 is TGCAGTGCTAGAGATTTGAGGAAGGAGACCCAGTACTTC. Its translation: CSARDLRKETQYF.

The gene calls are TRBV9 and TRBJ2-5, with a possible D match to TRBD1 (6 bases). The closer fit of TRBJ2-7 to the DNA end suggests the J call may be wrong. Germline loops: CDR1 SGDLS, CDR2 YYNGEE. There are 15 residues in the CDR3. In DNA form, the CDR3 reads TGTGCCAGCAGCGCCTCCCGGGACACCTTCGCCGAGCAGTACTTC. It encodes CASSASRDTFAEQYF.

This clonotype was counted once. The chain employs TRBV2 and TRBJ2-3; D not resolved. CDR3 size: 15 residues. Trimming removed 4 bases from V and 2 bases from J, with 13 bases in between. Germline assignment: CDR1 SNHLY and CDR2 FYNNEI. Written as DNA, the CDR3 is TGTGCCAGCAGTGGCGGACCAATCCACACAGATACGCAGTATTTT. As protein: CASSGGPIHTDTQYF.

V and J are TRBV9 and TRBJ1-3; D call uncertain. CDR3 length: 16 amino acids. The germline CDR1 and CDR2 sequences are SGDLS and YYNGEE. V was pared by 0 bases and J by 0 bases, with 10 bases between. CDR3 nucleotides: TGTGCCAGCAGCGTAGGTTGGGGAAGCTCTGGAAACACCATATATTTT. Amino acids: CASSVGWGSSGNTIYF.

This chain links TRBV12-3 or TRBV12-4 with TRBJ1-1; no firm D call. V lost 5 bases, J lost 3 bases, and 16 bases lay in between. The CDR3 is made up of 15 amino acids. The CDR3 is CASSPTGRTDTEAFF. The CDR3, as DNA: TGTGCCAGCAGTCCAACCGGGAGGACTGACACTGAAGCTTTCTTT.

The rearrangement joins TRBV20-1 to TRBJ2-4; 7 bases are shared with TRBD1. Germline assignment: CDR1 DFQATT and CDR2 SNEGSKA (reference sequence). This CDR3 has 12 amino acids. After removal of 6 bases from V and 6 bases from J, the junction contained 5 bases not matched to a gene. This chain's CDR3 is CSAKQGTNIQYF. The CDR3 DNA reads TGCAGTGCCAAACAGGGGACAAACATTCAGTACTTC.

The CDR3 bases are TGTGCCAGCACCCCTACGTCGGGGGAAGAGACCCAGTACTTC. This translates into CASTPTSGEETQYF. The chain has TRBV11-3 and TRBJ2-5; a weak D match, TRBD2 (6 bases). CDR3 size: 14 residues. The germline V gene has CDR1 SGHNT and CDR2 YENEEA. Deletions cut 7 bases from V and 3 bases from J, with 15 bases between.

This clonotype was found many times. The V gene is TRBV12-3 or TRBV12-4, the J gene TRBJ2-7, with D unresolved. The CDR3 spans 12 residues. With 4 bases removed from V and 6 bases from J, the gap between germline ends came to 10 bases. The CDR3 region has the DNA TGTGCCAGCAGTTCAAATATAGGCGAGCAGTACTTC. It translates to CASSSNIGEQYF.

The chain is built from TRBV10-3 and TRBJ2-2; 14 bases match TRBD2. CDR1 is ENHRY and CDR2 is SYGVKD in the germline V gene. The V segment lost 2 bases and the J segment 1 base; nucleotides outside the gene matches: 15. There are 22 residues in the CDR3. The CDR3 sequence is CAISEGGYRRTSGGQNTGELFF. As DNA, the CDR3 is TGTGCCATCAGTGAGGGGGGCTACCGGAGGACTAGCGGGGGGCAGAACACCGGGGAGCTGTTTTTT.

The V and J genes are TRBV12-3 or TRBV12-4 and TRBJ2-2; 13 nucleotides agree with TRBD2. The CDR3 is 15 amino acids. The V segment lost 6 bases and the J segment 5 bases; nucleotides outside the gene matches: 3. CDR3 in amino acids: CASRLAGGRTGELFF. CDR3 nucleotide sequence: TGTGCCAGCAGACTAGCGGGGGGGCGTACCGGGGAGCTGTTTTTT.

The chain couples TRBV5-6 to TRBJ2-7, with D tentatively TRBD1 (5 bases). The CDR3 totals 15 residues. Germline loops: CDR1 SGHDT, CDR2 YYEEEE. The ends were cut back, 0 bases at V and 2 bases at J, with 12 bases in the middle. CDR3 sequence: CASSLGTDSTYEQYF. The CDR3 coding sequence is TGTGCCAGCAGCTTGGGTACAGACAGTACCTACGAGCAGTACTTC.

Only a few counts were recorded for this clonotype. This chain joins TRBV12-3 or TRBV12-4 and TRBJ2-1; D possibly corresponds to TRBD2 (5 bases). CDR3 length: 17 amino acids. Trimming removed 7 bases from V and 0 bases from J, with 19 bases in between. The CDR3 reads CASTHSPSRGSYNEQFF. CDR3 nucleotide sequence: TGTGCCAGCACCCATTCCCCGAGCCGGGGCTCCTACAATGAGCAGTTCTTC.

This clonotype was seen a few times. The chain carries TRBV2 and TRBJ2-7; possible D gene TRBD2, 5 bases. The CDR3 consists of 14 residues. Germline V gene data show CDR1 as SNHLY and CDR2 as FYNNEI. The V end was cut by 6 bases, the J end by 4 bases, with 16 bases between. In DNA, the CDR3 is TGTGCCAGCAGCCCGGACGGGAATTTGTACGAGCAGTACTTC. Its protein product is CASSPDGNLYEQYF.